The clone carrying this T cell receptor (beta chain) has only a few counts. The antigen is not known. This specimen comes from a study of early T cells in non-severe SARS-CoV-2 infection. Study outcomes and limitations: Matching results from VDJdb favored anti-spike CD8 responses, leaving private and CD4 specificities undetected.

cDNA molecules, individually, were tagged with unique molecular identifiers. TCRdb re-called the 5' RACE reads with MiXCR, one entry per CDR3 protein. The sample shows approximately 46,000 distinct CDR3 sequences, about 10% of them seen only once. This CDR3 is 12 amino acids long. The V gene's germline CDR1 is SGHTA and CDR2 FQGNSA. The ends were cut back, 6 bases at V and 2 bases at J, with 6 bases in the middle. V is TRBV7-2 and J is TRBJ2-3; unclear D gene. Source material: whole blood. The source is an adult who was a healthcare worker with PCR-confirmed SARS-CoV-2 infection or an uninfected control (not recorded which). The CDR3 DNA follows: TGTGCCAGCAGACGGGTCACAGATACGCAGTATTTT. This gives the protein CASRRVTDTQYF.